This T cell receptor beta chain was found in a study of blood T cell repertoires in COVID-19. At the level of the study: Donors in the United States, Italy and Spain gave samples during acute or convalescent COVID-19. PBMCs, B-cell-depleted T cells, or T cells were the source of the cDNA or gDNA that made up the material.

In the original processing: Reference gene primer amplification gave nucleated cell count estimates. Measured with immunoSEQ multiplex PCR; TCRdb has only the in-frame clones, and not every one. V and J calls and clone size follow that table, whereas D and trimming were derived from the DNA. The sample yields roughly 70,000 clones, 70% to 90% seen once. The CDR3 is made up of 14 amino acids. The V end was cut by 5 bases, the J end by 6 bases, with 13 bases between. The germline gives CDR1 LNHDA, CDR2 SQIVND (reference sequence). The V gene is TRBV19, the J gene TRBJ2-2; TRBD2 might be the D (6 bases). This sequence originates from a woman older than 75 with acute or convalescent COVID-19. The sample taken for sequencing was peripheral blood. CDR3 in DNA: TGTGCCAGTAGTGAAGACGGGGGTCCCGGGGAGCTGTTTTTT. Protein sequence: CASSEDGGPGELFF.